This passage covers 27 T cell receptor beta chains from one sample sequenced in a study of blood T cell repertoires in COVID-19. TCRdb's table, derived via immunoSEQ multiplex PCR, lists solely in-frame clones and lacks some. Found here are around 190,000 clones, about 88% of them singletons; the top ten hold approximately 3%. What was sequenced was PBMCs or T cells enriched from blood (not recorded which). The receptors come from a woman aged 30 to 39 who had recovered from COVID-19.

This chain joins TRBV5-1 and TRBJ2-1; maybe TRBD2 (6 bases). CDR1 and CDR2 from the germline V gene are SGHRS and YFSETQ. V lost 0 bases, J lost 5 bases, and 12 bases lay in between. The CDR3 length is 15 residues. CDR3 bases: TGCGCCAGCAGCTTGGCCGGACTATCTAACAATGAGCAGTTCTTC. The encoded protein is CASSLAGLSNNEQFF.

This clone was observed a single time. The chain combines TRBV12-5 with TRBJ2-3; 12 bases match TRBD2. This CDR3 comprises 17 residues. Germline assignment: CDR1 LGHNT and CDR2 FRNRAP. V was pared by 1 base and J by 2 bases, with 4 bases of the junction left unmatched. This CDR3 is CASGLGSSGRATDTQYF. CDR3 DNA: TGTGCTAGTGGTTTGGGTTCTAGCGGGAGGGCCACAGATACGCAGTATTTT.

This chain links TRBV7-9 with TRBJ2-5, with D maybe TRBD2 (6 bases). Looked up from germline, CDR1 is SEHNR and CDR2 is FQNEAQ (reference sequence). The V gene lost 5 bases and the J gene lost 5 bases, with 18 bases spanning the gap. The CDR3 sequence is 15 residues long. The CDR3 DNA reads TGTGCCAGCAGCCCTCGGGAGAGGGGATGGGAGACCCAGTACTTC. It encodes CASSPRERGWETQYF.

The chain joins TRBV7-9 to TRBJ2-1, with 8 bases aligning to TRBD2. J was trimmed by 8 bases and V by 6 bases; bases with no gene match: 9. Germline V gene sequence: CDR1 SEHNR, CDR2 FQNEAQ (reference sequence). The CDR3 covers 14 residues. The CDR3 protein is CASRTSGGNDEQFF. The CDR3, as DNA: TGTGCCAGCAGAACTAGCGGAGGGAATGATGAGCAGTTCTTC.

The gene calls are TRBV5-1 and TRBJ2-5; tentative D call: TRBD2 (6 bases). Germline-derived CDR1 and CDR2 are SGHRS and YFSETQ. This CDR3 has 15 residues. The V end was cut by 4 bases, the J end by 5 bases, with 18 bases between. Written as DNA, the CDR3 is TGCGCCAGCAGCCTTCCCGGGCCCAGCGGGGAGACCCAGTACTTC. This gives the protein CASSLPGPSGETQYF.

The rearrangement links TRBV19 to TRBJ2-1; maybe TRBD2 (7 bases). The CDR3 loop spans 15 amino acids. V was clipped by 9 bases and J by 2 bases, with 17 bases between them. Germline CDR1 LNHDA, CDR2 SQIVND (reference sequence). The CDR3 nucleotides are TGTGCCAGCAAAATAGGGGGGGTGGCCTACAATGAGCAGTTCTTC. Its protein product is CASKIGGVAYNEQFF.

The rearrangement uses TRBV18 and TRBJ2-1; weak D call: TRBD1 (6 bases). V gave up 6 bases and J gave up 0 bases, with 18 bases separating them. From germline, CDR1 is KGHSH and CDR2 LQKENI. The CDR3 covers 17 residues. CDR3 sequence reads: CASSQTLGTYSYNEQFF. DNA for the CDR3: TGTGCCAGCTCGCAGACACTAGGGACATACTCCTACAATGAGCAGTTCTTC.

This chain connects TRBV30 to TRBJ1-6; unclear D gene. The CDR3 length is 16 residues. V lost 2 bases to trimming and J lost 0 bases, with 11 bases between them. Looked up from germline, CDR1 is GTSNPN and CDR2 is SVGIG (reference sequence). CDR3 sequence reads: CAWSPPLSSYNSPLHF. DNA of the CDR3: TGTGCCTGGAGTCCTCCATTGAGCTCCTATAATTCACCCCTCCACTTT.

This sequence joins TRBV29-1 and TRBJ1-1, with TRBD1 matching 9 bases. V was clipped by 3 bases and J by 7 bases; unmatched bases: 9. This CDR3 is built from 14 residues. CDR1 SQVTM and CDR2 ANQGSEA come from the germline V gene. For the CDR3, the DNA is TGCAGCGTTGAGGGAACAGGGGGCCGAGGTGAAGCTTTCTTT. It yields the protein CSVEGTGGRGEAFF.

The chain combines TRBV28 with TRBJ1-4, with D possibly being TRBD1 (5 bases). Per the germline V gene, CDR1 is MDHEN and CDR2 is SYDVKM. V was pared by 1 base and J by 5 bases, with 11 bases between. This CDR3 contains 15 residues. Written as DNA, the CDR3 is TGTGCCAGCAGTTTATCAGGGATTACAAATGAAAAACTGTTTTTT. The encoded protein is CASSLSGITNEKLFF.

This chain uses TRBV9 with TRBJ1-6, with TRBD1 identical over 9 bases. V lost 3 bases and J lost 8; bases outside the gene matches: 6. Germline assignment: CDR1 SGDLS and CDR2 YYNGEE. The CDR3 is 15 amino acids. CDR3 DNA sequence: TGTGCCAGCAGCGCAGGACAGGGGTGGGATTCACCCCTCCACTTT. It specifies CASSAGQGWDSPLHF.

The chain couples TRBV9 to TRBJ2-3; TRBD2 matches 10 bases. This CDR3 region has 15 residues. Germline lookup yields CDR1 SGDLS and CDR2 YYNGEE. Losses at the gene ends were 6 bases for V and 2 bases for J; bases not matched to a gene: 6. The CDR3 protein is CASNRGTSDTDTQYF. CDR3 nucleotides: TGTGCCAGCAATCGAGGGACTAGCGACACAGATACGCAGTATTTT. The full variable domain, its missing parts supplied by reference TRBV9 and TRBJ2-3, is DSGVTQTPKHLITATGQRVTLRCSPRSGDLSVYWYQQSLDQGLQFLIQYYNGEERAKGNILERFSAQQFPDLHSELNLSSLELGDSALYFCASNRGTSDTDTQYFGPGTRLTVL.

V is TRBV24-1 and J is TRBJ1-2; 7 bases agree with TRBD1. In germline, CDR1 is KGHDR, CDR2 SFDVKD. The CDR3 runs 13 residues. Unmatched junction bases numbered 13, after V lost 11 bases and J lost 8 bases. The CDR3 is CASSRGQGSGYTF. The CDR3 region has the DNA TGTGCCAGCTCGAGGGGGCAGGGGAGCGGCTACACCTTC.

Here the CDR3 DNA reads TGCGCCAGCAGCTCCCTGGGGCGCCGACAAGAGACCCAGTACTTC. This codes for CASSSLGRRQETQYF. The rearrangement joins TRBV5-1 to TRBJ2-5; perhaps TRBD1 as D (5 bases). The V gene's germline CDR1 is SGHRS and CDR2 YFSETQ. This CDR3 region has 15 residues. V lost 3 bases and J lost 2, with 14 bases in between.

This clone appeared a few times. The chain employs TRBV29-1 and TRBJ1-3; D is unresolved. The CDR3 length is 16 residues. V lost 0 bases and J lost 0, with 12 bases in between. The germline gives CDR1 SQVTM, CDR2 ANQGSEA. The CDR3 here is CSVEDGKISSGNTIYF. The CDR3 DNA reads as TGCAGCGTTGAAGATGGCAAGATCAGCTCTGGAAACACCATATATTTT.

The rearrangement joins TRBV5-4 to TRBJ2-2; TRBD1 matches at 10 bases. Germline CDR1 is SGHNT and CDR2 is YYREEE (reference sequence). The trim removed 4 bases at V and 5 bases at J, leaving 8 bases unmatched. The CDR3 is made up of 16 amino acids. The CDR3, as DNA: TGTGCCAGCAGCGGACAGACAGGGGGCGTAACCGGGGAGCTGTTTTTT. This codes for CASSGQTGGVTGELFF.

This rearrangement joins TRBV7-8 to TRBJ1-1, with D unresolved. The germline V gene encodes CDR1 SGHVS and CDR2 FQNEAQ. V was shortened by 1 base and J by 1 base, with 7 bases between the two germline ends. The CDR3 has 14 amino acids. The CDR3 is CASSLVNTNTEAFF. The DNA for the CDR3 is TGTGCCAGCAGCTTAGTTAACACGAACACTGAAGCTTTCTTT.

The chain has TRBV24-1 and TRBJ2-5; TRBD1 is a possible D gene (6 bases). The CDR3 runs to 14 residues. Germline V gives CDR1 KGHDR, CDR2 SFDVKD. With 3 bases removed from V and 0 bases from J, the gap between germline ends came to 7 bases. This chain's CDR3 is CATSDRTDQETQYF. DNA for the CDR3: TGTGCCACCAGTGATCGGACAGACCAAGAGACCCAGTACTTC.

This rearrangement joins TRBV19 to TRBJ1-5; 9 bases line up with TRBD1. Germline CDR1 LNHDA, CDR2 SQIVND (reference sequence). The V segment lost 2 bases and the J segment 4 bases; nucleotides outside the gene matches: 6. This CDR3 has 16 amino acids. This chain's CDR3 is CASSIWAGTGNQPQHF. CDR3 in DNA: TGTGCCAGTAGTATATGGGCCGGGACAGGGAATCAGCCCCAGCATTTT.

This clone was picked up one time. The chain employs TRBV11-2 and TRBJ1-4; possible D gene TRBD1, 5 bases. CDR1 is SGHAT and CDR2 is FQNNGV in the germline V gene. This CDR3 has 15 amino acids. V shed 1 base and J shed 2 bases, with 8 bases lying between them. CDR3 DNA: TGTGCCAGCAGCTTAGCTCCAGGGACTAATGAAAAACTGTTTTTT. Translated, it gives CASSLAPGTNEKLFF.

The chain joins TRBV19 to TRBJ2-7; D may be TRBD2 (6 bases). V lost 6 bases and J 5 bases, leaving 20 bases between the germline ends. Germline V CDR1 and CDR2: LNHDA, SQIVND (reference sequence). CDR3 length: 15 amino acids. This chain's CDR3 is CASSDQRGALDEQYF. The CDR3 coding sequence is TGTGCCAGTAGCGACCAGCGCGGGGCTTTGGACGAGCAGTACTTC.

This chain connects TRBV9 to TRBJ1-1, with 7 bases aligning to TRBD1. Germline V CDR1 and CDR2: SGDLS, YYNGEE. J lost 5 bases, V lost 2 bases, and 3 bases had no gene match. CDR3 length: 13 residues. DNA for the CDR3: TGTGCCAGCAGCGTCCTACAGGGGACTGAAGCTTTCTTT. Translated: CASSVLQGTEAFF.

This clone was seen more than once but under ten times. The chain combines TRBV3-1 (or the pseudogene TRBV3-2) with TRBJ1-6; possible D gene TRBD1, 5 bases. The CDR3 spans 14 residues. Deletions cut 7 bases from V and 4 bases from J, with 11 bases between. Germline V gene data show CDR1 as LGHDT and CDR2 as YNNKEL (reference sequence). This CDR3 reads CASTNRGYNSPLHF. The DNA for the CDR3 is TGTGCCAGCACCAATAGGGGTTATAATTCACCCCTCCACTTT.

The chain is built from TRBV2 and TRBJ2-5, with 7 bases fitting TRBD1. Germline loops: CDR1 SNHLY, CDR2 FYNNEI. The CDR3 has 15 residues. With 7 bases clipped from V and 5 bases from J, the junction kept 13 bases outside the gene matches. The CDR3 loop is CASKRGDRERETQYF. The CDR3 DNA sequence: TGTGCCAGCAAGAGAGGAGACAGGGAGAGGGAGACCCAGTACTTC.

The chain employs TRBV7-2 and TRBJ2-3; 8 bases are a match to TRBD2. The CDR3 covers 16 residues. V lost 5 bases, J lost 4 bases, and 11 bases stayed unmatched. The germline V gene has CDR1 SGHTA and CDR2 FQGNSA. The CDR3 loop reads CASSQRLTSVADTQYF. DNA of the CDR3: TGTGCCAGCAGCCAGCGGCTGACTAGCGTTGCAGATACGCAGTATTTT.

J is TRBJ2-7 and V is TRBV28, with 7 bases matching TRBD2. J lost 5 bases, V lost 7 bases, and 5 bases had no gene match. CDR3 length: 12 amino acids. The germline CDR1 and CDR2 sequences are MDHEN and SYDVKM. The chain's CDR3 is CASTSGINEQYF. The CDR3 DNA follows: TGTGCCAGCACGAGCGGGATAAACGAGCAGTACTTC.

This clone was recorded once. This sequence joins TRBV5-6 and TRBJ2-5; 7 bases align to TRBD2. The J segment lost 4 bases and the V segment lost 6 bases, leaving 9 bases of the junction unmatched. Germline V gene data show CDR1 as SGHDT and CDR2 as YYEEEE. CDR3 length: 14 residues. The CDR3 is CASIWGGSGETQYF. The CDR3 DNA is TGTGCCAGCATCTGGGGGGGGTCTGGAGAGACCCAGTACTTC.